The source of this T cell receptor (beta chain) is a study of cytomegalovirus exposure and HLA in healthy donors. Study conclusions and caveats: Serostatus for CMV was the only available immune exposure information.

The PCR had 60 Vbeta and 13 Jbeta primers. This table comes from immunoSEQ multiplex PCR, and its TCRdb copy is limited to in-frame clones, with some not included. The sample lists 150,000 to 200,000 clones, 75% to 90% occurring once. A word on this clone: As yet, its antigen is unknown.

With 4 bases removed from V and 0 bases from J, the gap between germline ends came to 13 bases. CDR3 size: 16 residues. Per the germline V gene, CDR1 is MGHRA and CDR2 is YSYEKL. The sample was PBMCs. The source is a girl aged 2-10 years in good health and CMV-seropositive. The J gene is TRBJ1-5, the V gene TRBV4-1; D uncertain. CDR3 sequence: CASSPEGDYSNQPQHF. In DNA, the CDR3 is TGCGCCAGCAGCCCGGAGGGCGACTATAGCAATCAGCCCCAGCATTTT.